This paragraph covers one T cell receptor beta chain sequence. What it binds is not known. The data originate from a study of graft-versus-host responses after intestinal transplantation. About the study: Every one of the recipients received anti-thymocyte globulin induction and afterwards took tacrolimus and steroids for three to four years.

TCRdb's copy holds only in-frame clones and misses some; the assay was immunoSEQ multiplex PCR. The sample contains some 76,000 clones, roughly 87% of which appear only once. This sample comprised unstimulated CD8+ T cells sorted from spleen or lymph node cells, obtained before transplant. This clonotype originated in a human donor who was the organ donor for an intestinal transplant.

The CDR3 region is CASSLEASWEEQYF. The CDR3 bases are TGTGCCAGCAGCTTAGAGGCCTCATGGGAGGAGCAGTACTTC. The chain uses TRBV7-6 and TRBJ2-7, with D perhaps matching TRBD2 (5 bases). The CDR3 is 14 residues long. Trimming took 1 base from V and 7 from J, leaving 14 bases between them. CDR1 is SGHVS and CDR2 is FNYEAQ in the germline V gene.